The TCR beta chain described here comes from a study of regulatory T cells in long-lasting Graves disease. Time point noted: newly diagnosed GD, antithyroid drugs for less than 3 months. The TCR library used RNA extracted from PBMCs. Construction of TCR beta libraries relied on iRepertoire HTBI primers and on Arm-PCR targeting CDR3 regions. TCRdb called the multiplex PCR reads again in MiXCR, with one record for every CDR3 protein. Of 400,000 to 500,000 distinct CDR3 sequences listed, less than 15% were seen once; the top ten hold roughly 18%. The same specimen was also included in a second study, on T cells in Graves' hyperthyroidism and ophthalmopathy.

Sequenced here: peripheral blood mononuclear cells (PBMCs), sampled at new diagnosis, from a patient treated with antithyroid drugs. The TCR originated in a woman in her forties or fifties with Graves disease.

The CDR3 DNA sequence: TGTGCCAGCAGCGTAGGAGCGGGACAGGGGAATGAAAAACTGTTTTTT. This sequence encodes CASSVGAGQGNEKLFF. The gene calls are TRBV9 and TRBJ1-4, with 10 bases identical to TRBD1. The V gene's germline CDR1 is SGDLS and CDR2 YYNGEE. V trimming: 0 bases; J trimming: 5 bases; junction bases outside the gene matches: 4. The CDR3 spans 16 residues.